This T cell receptor beta chain appears in the sequencing data of a study of cytomegalovirus exposure and HLA in healthy donors. With 3 bases removed from V and 2 bases from J, the gap between germline ends came to 22 bases. The CDR3 has 18 amino acids. The V gene's germline CDR1 is LNHDA and CDR2 SQIVND (reference sequence). The PCR used 60 Vbeta and 13 Jbeta primers. The data were produced by immunoSEQ multiplex PCR, yet TCRdb's version contains in-frame clones alone and is incomplete. This sample has 180,000 or so clones, with 60% to 80% found just once. This clone was recorded a few times. Its antigen is undetermined. The study, taken as a whole, reports: Later analysis identified several of the most significant clusters that appeared linked to common viral pathogens. Usually a TCR sequence was rare, but some public TCRs were found in many donors. CMV antigen specificity was confirmed in vitro for three CMV-associated chains.

The source is a man aged 40-49 years in good health and CMV-seronegative. The V and J genes are TRBV19 and TRBJ1-2; D ambiguous. Material: PBMCs. CDR3 sequence reads: CASSIAAVLPYLNYGYTF. The CDR3 coding sequence is TGTGCCAGTAGTATTGCCGCGGTTTTACCCTACTTAAACTATGGCTACACCTTC.